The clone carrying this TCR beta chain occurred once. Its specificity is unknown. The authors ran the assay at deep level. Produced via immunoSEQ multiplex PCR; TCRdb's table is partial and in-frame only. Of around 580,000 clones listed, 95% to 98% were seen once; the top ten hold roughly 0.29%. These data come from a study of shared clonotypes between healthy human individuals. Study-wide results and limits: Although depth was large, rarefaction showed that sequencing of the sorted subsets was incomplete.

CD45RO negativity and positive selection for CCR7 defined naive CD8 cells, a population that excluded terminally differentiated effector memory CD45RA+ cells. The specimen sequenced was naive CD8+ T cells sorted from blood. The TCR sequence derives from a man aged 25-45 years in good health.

The CDR3 loop is CASSSYGGLTDTQYF. The DNA for the CDR3 is TGTGCCAGCAGCTCATACGGAGGTCTCACAGATACGCAGTATTTT. The rearrangement joins TRBV11-3 to TRBJ2-3; D is perhaps TRBD2 (5 bases). CDR3 length equals 15 residues. V was shortened by 4 bases and J by 2 bases, with 13 bases between the two germline ends. From germline, CDR1 is SGHNT and CDR2 YENEEA.